The subject of this entry is one T cell receptor beta chain. Its cognate antigen is unknown. This sample was taken from a study of OX40 agonist ivuxolimab in advanced cancers. Study-level background: The study treated patients with ivuxolimab, an agonistic anti-OX40 (CD134) antibody. Patients were dosed intravenously with ivuxolimab at 0.01 to 10 mg/kg every 2 weeks. Study-level results: There were, on average, more expanded clones in CD8+ T cells than in CD4+. With doses of 0.1 to 3.0 mg/kg, CD4+ and CD8+ blood T cells had undergone clonal expansion by week 6.

Sequenced by immunoSEQ multiplex PCR; TCRdb stores in-frame clones only, minus some. Of about 45,000 clones in the sample, 80% were seen once. V was shortened by 2 bases and J by 0 bases, with 11 bases between the two germline ends. The germline V gene encodes CDR1 MNHEY and CDR2 SMNVEV (reference sequence). The CDR3 spans 15 residues. The clonotype originates from an adult with an advanced solid tumor such as melanoma, head and neck, liver or kidney cancer. The chain couples TRBV27 to TRBJ2-7; D is perhaps TRBD1 (6 bases). Sequenced here: CD4+ or CD8+ T cells sorted from blood, sampled in a trial of the OX40 agonist ivuxolimab. CDR3 amino acids: CASSLVQGSSYEQYF. CDR3 sequence (DNA): TGTGCCAGCAGTTTAGTACAGGGTAGCTCCTACGAGCAGTACTTC.